The 30 T cell receptor beta chains below were found in one sample sequenced in a study of T-cell reconstitution after alpha-beta-depleted transplantation in children. Researchers prepared the TCRbeta library using unique molecular identifiers, the study reports. TCRdb called the PCR reads again in MiXCR, with one record for every CDR3 protein. The sample consists of roughly 120,000 distinct CDR3 sequences, 10% of them appearing once. This specimen was PBMCs, taken before TCRalphabeta/CD19-depleted stem cell transplant. The source of these receptors is a boy younger than 10 with acute lymphoblastic leukemia, due to receive a stem cell transplant.

The rearrangement links TRBV5-1 to TRBJ1-3; unclear D gene. V was shortened by 1 base and J by 4 bases, with 12 bases between the two germline ends. Germline assignment: CDR1 SGHRS and CDR2 YFSETQ. This CDR3 region has 15 residues. DNA for the CDR3: TGCGCCAGCAGCTTGAACTCGGGCTCCGGAAACACCATATATTTT. Translating it yields CASSLNSGSGNTIYF. The full variable domain, in which reference TRBV5-1 and TRBJ1-3 provide the parts outside the CDR3, is KAGVTQTPRYLIKTRGQQVTLSCSPISGHRSVSWYQQTPGQGLQFLFEYFSETQRNKGNFPGRFSGRQFSNSRSEMNVSTLELGDSALYLCASSLNSGSGNTIYFGEGSWLTVV.

The chain employs TRBV6-5 and TRBJ2-7, with D possibly TRBD1 on 5 matching bases. The length of the CDR3 is 11 residues. Germline lookup yields CDR1 MNHEY and CDR2 SVGAGI. V lost 6 bases and J lost 4, with 7 bases in between. CDR3 residues: CASRGLYEQYF. The CDR3 DNA is TGTGCCAGCAGGGGGCTGTACGAGCAGTACTTC.

The chain joins TRBV12-3 or TRBV12-4 to TRBJ1-2; D is ambiguous. The CDR3 loop spans 13 amino acids. Trimming cost V 5 bases and J 4 bases, with 11 bases left between them. CDR3 nucleotides: TGTGCCAGCAGTCCGGTGGCGAGCTATGGCTACACCTTC. Its translation is CASSPVASYGYTF.

This clonotype was seen a few times. The CDR3 DNA reads TGCAGTGCTAAACAGGGAACCCCTTATACGCAGTATTTT. This translates into CSAKQGTPYTQYF. The genes are TRBV20-1 and TRBJ2-3, with D tentatively TRBD1 (6 bases). Germline assignment: CDR1 DFQATT and CDR2 SNEGSKA (reference sequence). There are 13 residues in the CDR3. V lost 4 bases and J 7 bases, leaving 15 bases between the germline ends.

This clonotype came up many times. CDR3 coding DNA: TGCAGTGCTAACCCAGCTAGCGGGAGGGCCGGGGAGCAGTTCTTC. This gives the protein CSANPASGRAGEQFF. The chain employs TRBV20-1 and TRBJ2-1, with 12 bases aligning to TRBD2. The germline CDR1 and CDR2 sequences are DFQATT and SNEGSKA (reference sequence). This CDR3 is built from 15 residues. The J segment lost 10 bases and the V segment lost 4 bases, leaving 11 bases of the junction unmatched.

This clonotype showed up many times. V gene TRBV25-1 combines with J gene TRBJ2-5, with 9 nucleotides matching TRBD2. CDR1 MGHDK and CDR2 SYGVNS come from the germline V gene. V shed 4 bases, J shed 5 bases, and the junction held 14 bases outside the gene matches. The CDR3 is made up of 17 amino acids. The CDR3 DNA reads TGTGCCAGCAGTGGAAAAAGTATCTCGCGGGAGGGGGAGACCCAGTACTTC. Translating gives CASSGKSISREGETQYF.

Many counts were recorded for this clonotype. The chain is built from TRBV12-3 or TRBV12-4 and TRBJ1-5; D ambiguous. The CDR3 totals 13 residues. Trimming removed 1 base at V and 5 bases at J, with 6 bases between. The CDR3 loop reads CASSLGGYQPQHF. The DNA for the CDR3 is TGTGCCAGCAGTTTAGGCGGTTATCAGCCCCAGCATTTT.

This clonotype was counted a few times. The chain joins TRBV5-1 to TRBJ2-5, with 12 bases lining up with TRBD2. Unmatched junction bases numbered 10, after V lost 2 bases and J lost 2 bases. The CDR3 length is 18 residues. Germline CDR1 and CDR2: SGHRS and YFSETQ. The CDR3 reads CASSFPRSLAGGQETQYF. The DNA for the CDR3 is TGCGCCAGCAGCTTCCCCAGAAGCCTAGCGGGAGGGCAAGAGACCCAGTACTTC. Complete variable domain (other parts from reference TRBV5-1 and TRBJ2-5): KAGVTQTPRYLIKTRGQQVTLSCSPISGHRSVSWYQQTPGQGLQFLFEYFSETQRNKGNFPGRFSGRQFSNSRSEMNVSTLELGDSALYLCASSFPRSLAGGQETQYFGPGTRLLVL.

At least ten counts were recorded for this clonotype. The chain carries TRBV12-3 or TRBV12-4 and TRBJ1-4; 8 bases are a match to TRBD1. This CDR3 comprises 14 residues. The junction had 6 bases not matched to a gene; V was cut back by 5 bases and J by 7 bases. CDR3 nucleotides: TGTGCCAGCAGTCCCGGGACAGGAAGTGAAAAACTGTTTTTT. It specifies CASSPGTGSEKLFF.

This clonotype was seen many times. The CDR3 DNA is TGCGCCAGCAGCTCCGACAGGACAGCGGCGTACGAGCAGTACTTC. It specifies CASSSDRTAAYEQYF. This chain joins TRBV5-1 and TRBJ2-7, with a tentative D call TRBD1 (6 bases). CDR1 SGHRS and CDR2 YFSETQ come from the germline V gene. Trimming pared 3 bases from V and 4 bases from J, leaving 17 bases between. The CDR3 length is 15 residues.

In DNA, the CDR3 is TGTGCCAGCAGCTTACAGGGGCCTGTCTATGGGCAGTTCTTC. This sequence encodes CASSLQGPVYGQFF. The chain carries TRBV7-9 and TRBJ2-1; possibly TRBD1 for D (6 bases). V lost 2 bases to trimming and J lost 12 bases, with 17 bases between them. Germline CDR1 SEHNR, CDR2 FQNEAQ (reference sequence). The length of the CDR3 is 14 residues.

This clonotype has at least ten counts. The chain links TRBV7-9 to TRBJ2-1; 7 bases are shared with TRBD2. Losses at the gene ends were 5 bases for V and 2 bases for J; bases not matched to a gene: 12. The germline CDR1 and CDR2 sequences are SEHNR and FQNEAQ (reference sequence). The CDR3 is 17 residues long. DNA of the CDR3: TGTGCCAGCAGCCAGGAGGGGTCTAGCGGAACCTACAATGAGCAGTTCTTC. It specifies CASSQEGSSGTYNEQFF.

CDR3 DNA: TGTGCCAGCTCACCCCAGTCAGCGAACACCGGGGAGCTGTTTTTT. Translated, it gives CASSPQSANTGELFF. The chain joins TRBV18 to TRBJ2-2; no definite D call. Per germline, CDR1 KGHSH and CDR2 LQKENI. The ends were cut back, 3 bases at V and 0 bases at J, with 8 bases in the middle. This CDR3 comprises 15 residues.

The chain combines TRBV28 with TRBJ1-3; tentatively, D is TRBD1 (5 bases). Trimming removed 10 bases from V and 4 bases from J, with 8 bases in between. This CDR3 contains 11 residues. Germline values: CDR1 MDHEN, CDR2 SYDVKM. This CDR3 reads CATNRGNTIYF. The CDR3 coding sequence is TGTGCCACAAACAGGGGAAACACCATATATTTT.

Here the CDR3 DNA reads TGTGCCAGCAGGGGGGACAGTGGGTATTCCGGGGAGCTGTTTTTT. Its protein product is CASRGDSGYSGELFF. The V call is TRBV6-1, the J call TRBJ2-2, with 7 bases lining up with TRBD1. The V segment lost 6 bases and the J segment 6 bases; nucleotides outside the gene matches: 10. CDR1 and CDR2 (germline): MNHNS, SASEGT. CDR3 length: 15 amino acids.

The table lists this clonotype with many counts. The rearrangement links TRBV5-1 to TRBJ2-7, with a possible D match to TRBD2 (5 bases). The CDR3 extends over 13 amino acids. Germline CDR1 reads SGHRS; CDR2 reads YFSETQ. V was clipped by 3 bases and J by 3 bases, with 10 bases between them. The CDR3, as DNA: TGCGCCAGCAGCTCATGGGGAGACTACGAGCAGTACTTC. Translated, it gives CASSSWGDYEQYF.

This clonotype has more than one count but fewer than ten. The chain uses TRBV5-1 and TRBJ1-1, with D maybe TRBD1 (6 bases). Trimming removed 1 base at V and 6 bases at J, with 22 bases between. CDR1 and CDR2 from the germline V gene are SGHRS and YFSETQ. The CDR3 totals 17 residues. The CDR3 reads CASSLQFGGLGRPEAFF. The DNA of the CDR3 is TGCGCCAGCAGCTTGCAATTCGGGGGCCTGGGGCGGCCTGAAGCTTTCTTT.

The chain combines TRBV20-1 with TRBJ2-7; tentatively, D is TRBD1 (5 bases). Trimming removed 4 bases from V and 7 bases from J, with 11 bases in between. This CDR3 has 11 amino acids. The germline gives CDR1 DFQATT, CDR2 SNEGSKA (reference sequence). The CDR3 DNA sequence: TGCAGTGCTACCTTAGGGGTAGAGCAGTACTTC. It is translated as CSATLGVEQYF.

At least ten counts were recorded for this clonotype. The chain couples TRBV6-4 to TRBJ2-1, with D tentatively TRBD2 (5 bases). In germline, CDR1 is MRHNA, CDR2 SNTAGT. V was trimmed by 3 bases and J by 0 bases, leaving 6 bases between them. This CDR3 spans 14 amino acids. The CDR3 spells CASSEEGSYNEQFF. CDR3 coding DNA: TGTGCCAGCAGTGAAGAGGGCTCCTACAATGAGCAGTTCTTC.

This rearrangement joins TRBV7-9 to TRBJ2-5, with 7 positions matching TRBD2. From germline, CDR1 is SEHNR and CDR2 FQNEAQ (reference sequence). This CDR3 is 16 amino acids long. V gave up 6 bases and J gave up 7 bases; unmatched junction bases: 17. This CDR3 is CASRSGTNGTLATQYF. The CDR3, as DNA: TGTGCCAGCAGGTCCGGGACTAACGGGACCTTGGCGACCCAGTACTTC.

There are a few counts of this clonotype. The CDR3 reads CAWSVGSPLHF. The CDR3 DNA reads as TGTGCCTGGAGTGTAGGCTCACCCCTCCACTTT. The rearrangement uses TRBV30 and TRBJ1-6, with no clear D. Trimming left V 0 bases short and J 10 bases short, with 4 bases between. Germline V gene data show CDR1 as GTSNPN and CDR2 as SVGIG (reference sequence). The CDR3 length is 11 residues.

This clonotype was observed many times. The chain combines TRBV7-9 with TRBJ2-5; TRBD1 agrees at 9 bases. V shed 2 bases, J shed 5 bases, and the junction held 12 bases outside the gene matches. Looked up from germline, CDR1 is SEHNR and CDR2 is FQNEAQ (reference sequence). The CDR3 runs to 17 residues. The CDR3 DNA follows: TGTGCCAGCAGCTTACAGGGGGGACAGGGACCCCGGGAGACCCAGTACTTC. Amino acids: CASSLQGGQGPRETQYF.

The chain combines TRBV5-1 with TRBJ1-2; D possibly corresponds to TRBD1 (6 bases). V was trimmed by 4 bases and J by 4 bases, leaving 14 bases between them. The V gene's germline CDR1 is SGHRS and CDR2 YFSETQ. The CDR3 runs to 14 residues. CDR3 DNA: TGCGCCAGCAGCATGCGGACAGTCGGCTATGGCTACACCTTC. As protein: CASSMRTVGYGYTF.

This clonotype has a handful of counts. The gene calls are TRBV5-1 and TRBJ2-3, with 9 nucleotides matching TRBD2. V was clipped by 1 base and J by 3 bases; unmatched bases: 15. From germline, CDR1 is SGHRS and CDR2 YFSETQ. This CDR3 spans 19 amino acids. CDR3 nucleotide sequence: TGCGCCAGCAGCTTGCAGGGCTTCCTTAGCGGGAGTAAGACAGATACGCAGTATTTT. This encodes CASSLQGFLSGSKTDTQYF. Full variable domain (missing parts from reference TRBV5-1 and TRBJ2-3): KAGVTQTPRYLIKTRGQQVTLSCSPISGHRSVSWYQQTPGQGLQFLFEYFSETQRNKGNFPGRFSGRQFSNSRSEMNVSTLELGDSALYLCASSLQGFLSGSKTDTQYFGPGTRLTVL.

This clonotype was recorded at least ten times. The V call is TRBV19, the J call TRBJ2-1, with D hard to call. In germline, CDR1 is LNHDA, CDR2 SQIVND (reference sequence). Trimming removed 4 bases at V and 9 bases at J, with 10 bases between. This CDR3 spans 12 amino acids. CDR3 sequence reads: CASSTILGEQFF. CDR3 DNA: TGTGCCAGTAGTACGATCCTCGGTGAGCAGTTCTTC.

This clonotype has more than one count but fewer than ten. V is TRBV15 and J is TRBJ2-1; 10 bases are shared with TRBD2. With 5 bases clipped from V and 8 bases from J, the junction kept 15 bases outside the gene matches. CDR3 length: 17 amino acids. Germline loops: CDR1 LNHNV, CDR2 YYDKDF (reference sequence). The CDR3 loop reads CATSGQSSGGTLDEQFF. CDR3 DNA: TGTGCCACCAGCGGTCAAAGTAGCGGGGGGACCTTAGATGAGCAGTTCTTC.

This chain links TRBV5-6 with TRBJ2-7; unclear D gene. Germline assignment: CDR1 SGHDT and CDR2 YYEEEE. The CDR3 has 13 amino acids. Trimming took 8 bases from V and 3 from J, leaving 15 bases between them. The CDR3 coding sequence is TGTGCCAGGAGCCCCGGGCCCTTCTACGAGCAGTACTTC. This gives the protein CARSPGPFYEQYF.

This clonotype occurred a few times. This rearrangement joins TRBV11-2 to TRBJ1-1; D might be TRBD1 (6 bases). Germline V gene lookup returns CDR1 SGHAT and CDR2 FQNNGV. Trimming took off 4 bases at V and 2 bases at J, with 11 bases between the two ends. There are 14 residues in the CDR3. The CDR3 bases are TGTGCCAGCAGCTATACACAGGGTAACACTGAAGCTTTCTTT. Translating it yields CASSYTQGNTEAFF.

The chain is built from TRBV7-9 and TRBJ1-2; the match to TRBD1 covers 9 bases. The germline V gene has CDR1 SEHNR and CDR2 FQNEAQ (reference sequence). CDR3 length: 15 residues. V lost 5 bases to trimming and J lost 8 bases; unmatched junction nucleotides: 12. CDR3 sequence (DNA): TGTGCCAGCAGCCGCGTTGTACAGGGGGCAGAAGGCTACACCTTC. Translated, it gives CASSRVVQGAEGYTF.

This clonotype has a handful of counts. The chain carries TRBV29-1 and TRBJ2-1; TRBD2 aligns across 7 bases. Germline CDR1 and CDR2: SQVTM and ANQGSEA. The trim removed 4 bases at V and 2 bases at J, leaving 8 bases unmatched. The CDR3 is made up of 15 amino acids. Here the CDR3 DNA reads TGCAGCGTTGTGTGGGGTAGCGGGCCCTACAATGAGCAGTTCTTC. It encodes CSVVWGSGPYNEQFF.